This entry describes one TCR beta chain. What it recognizes is unknown. This record comes from a study of T cell responses to AZD1222 COVID-19 vaccine. V lost 1 base to trimming and J lost 10 bases; unmatched junction nucleotides: 8. The CDR3 contains 15 residues. Germline lookup yields CDR1 MDHEN and CDR2 SYDVKM. The study's findings and limits: Two doses of AZD1222 preceded a rise in Spike-specific TCR breadth and depth. Reportedly, nearly half of unique spike TCRs recognized epitopes outside B.1.351/B.1.1.7 mutations.

TCRdb's table, derived via immunoSEQ multiplex PCR, lists solely in-frame clones and lacks some. The sample records approximately 61,000 clones, approximately 85% being singletons. Here the sequenced sample was peripheral blood, taken 28 days after the second AZD1222 dose. This rearrangement joins TRBV28 to TRBJ2-1; 9 bases map to TRBD2. The clonotype originates from an adult who received the AZD1222 COVID-19 vaccine. The chain's CDR3 is CASSLFLAGLREQFF. The CDR3 bases are TGTGCCAGCAGTTTATTCCTAGCGGGGTTAAGGGAGCAGTTCTTC.